Shown below are 10 T cell receptor beta chains from a single sample sequenced in a study of blood T cell repertoires in COVID-19. Only in-frame clones appear in the TCRdb table, and some are missing; sequencing was by immunoSEQ multiplex PCR. This table holds 100,000 to 130,000 clones, about three quarters found once. Sequencing used peripheral blood. These receptor sequences come from a man between 70 and 80 years old with acute or convalescent COVID-19.

This chain connects TRBV2 to TRBJ1-6, with 9 bases fitting TRBD1. The V and J ends lost 1 base and 9 bases, in that order; junction bases with no gene match: 4. Germline lookup yields CDR1 SNHLY and CDR2 FYNNEI. The CDR3 is made up of 15 amino acids. The CDR3 nucleotides are TGTGCCAGCAGTGAAGACAGGGGGCGAGTTTCACCCCTCCACTTT. Its translation: CASSEDRGRVSPLHF.

The rearrangement uses TRBV5-1 and TRBJ2-2, with 10 bases that match TRBD1. J was trimmed by 4 bases and V by 4 bases; bases with no gene match: 7. This CDR3 is 16 amino acids long. Germline V gives CDR1 SGHRS, CDR2 YFSETQ. The CDR3 coding sequence is TGCGCCAGCAGCCTAAACGACAGGGGGCTCACCGGGGAGCTGTTTTTT. Its translation is CASSLNDRGLTGELFF.

This chain joins TRBV11-2 and TRBJ1-6; D remains ambiguous. V dropped 6 bases and J dropped 0 bases, with 9 bases sitting between them. CDR3 length: 15 amino acids. The germline CDR1 and CDR2 sequences are SGHAT and FQNNGV. The CDR3 spells CASSTGSSYNSPLHF. In nucleotides, the CDR3 is TGTGCCAGCAGTACGGGGAGCTCCTATAATTCACCCCTCCACTTT.

The J gene is TRBJ1-4, the V gene TRBV3-1 (or the pseudogene TRBV3-2); TRBD1 is a possible D gene (6 bases). The germline CDR1 and CDR2 sequences are LGHDT and YNNKEL (reference sequence). V lost 4 bases and J lost 0, with 9 bases in between. This CDR3 contains 15 residues. CDR3 protein: CASSRGGATNEKLFF. CDR3 bases: TGTGCCAGCAGCCGGGGGGGCGCAACTAATGAAAAACTGTTTTTT.

The rearrangement links TRBV5-4 to TRBJ1-1; D is ambiguous. CDR3 length equals 15 residues. V was shortened by 2 bases and J by 1 base, with 12 bases between the two germline ends. Germline loops: CDR1 SGHNT, CDR2 YYREEE (reference sequence). CDR3 sequence (DNA): TGTGCCAGCAGCTTTTGGGCGGGCAAGAACACTGAAGCTTTCTTT. Translated, it gives CASSFWAGKNTEAFF.

This chain links TRBV6-5 with TRBJ1-1; D remains unclear. The CDR3 sequence is 15 residues long. The V end lost 6 bases, the J end lost 1 base, and 15 bases lay between the germline ends. Germline-derived CDR1 and CDR2 are MNHEY and SVGAGI. This chain's CDR3 is CASRTRKEANTEAFF. The DNA for the CDR3 is TGTGCCAGCAGGACACGGAAGGAGGCGAACACTGAAGCTTTCTTT.

A single count supports this clone. The V and J genes are TRBV19 and TRBJ1-5; 8 bases agree with TRBD1. Germline-derived CDR1 and CDR2 are LNHDA and SQIVND (reference sequence). The CDR3 runs to 11 residues. V dropped 5 bases and J dropped 12; count of bases not matched to a gene: 3. The CDR3 here is CASSGDRGQHF. The CDR3 DNA reads TGTGCCAGTAGTGGAGACAGGGGCCAGCATTTT.

In its sample, this clone was seen once. This chain joins TRBV19 and TRBJ2-1; 9 positions agree with TRBD2. V trimming: 10 bases; J trimming: 9 bases; junction bases outside the gene matches: 7. The CDR3 is 12 amino acids. The germline V gene has CDR1 LNHDA and CDR2 SQIVND (reference sequence). CDR3 sequence: CATSRRGGEQFF. Written as DNA, the CDR3 is TGTGCCACCTCCCGGCGGGGGGGTGAGCAGTTCTTC.

Worth noting for this clone: One end of the junction varies from germline; a read error may be responsible. The chain employs TRBV7-7 and TRBJ2-3; D is uncertain. This CDR3 has 16 amino acids. CDR1 and CDR2 (germline): SSHAT, FNYEAQ (reference sequence). Here the CDR3 DNA reads TGTGCTAGCAGCTTAGGCCCCGTAACTAGCACAGATACGCAGTATTTT. It specifies CASSLGPVTSTDTQYF.

The chain joins TRBV5-1 to TRBJ1-3; D call uncertain. This CDR3 has 15 residues. CDR1 and CDR2 from the germline V gene are SGHRS and YFSETQ. The V gene lost 0 bases and the J gene lost 2 bases, with 9 bases spanning the gap. The CDR3 sequence: CASSLVPTPGNTIYF. CDR3 nucleotides: TGCGCCAGCAGCTTGGTTCCTACCCCTGGAAACACCATATATTTT.